This paragraph covers one TCR beta chain sequence. The CDR3 has 12 amino acids. V was shortened by 5 bases and J by 11 bases, with 16 bases between the two germline ends. Germline V gives CDR1 LNHDA, CDR2 SQIVND (reference sequence). This record comes from a study of cytomegalovirus exposure and HLA in healthy donors. As for the study in general: Within an early data release were about 80 million unique TCRs drawn from HLA-typed donors.

60 Vbeta and 13 Jbeta primers were used in PCR. Libraries were prepared by immunoSEQ multiplex PCR; TCRdb keeps only in-frame clonotypes and omits some of them. The data contain about 140,000 clones, more than 70% of them singletons. The TCR originated in a woman aged 45-59 years in good health and CMV-seronegative. The chain uses TRBV19 and TRBJ2-7, with D perhaps matching TRBD2 (5 bases). The specimen sequenced was PBMCs. The CDR3 bases are TGTGCCAGTAGTGAGTCAGGAAAGGGAGAGTACTTC. Translating gives CASSESGKGEYF.